This TCR beta chain was documented in a study of TET2 disruption in CD19-targeted CAR T cells. The treatment here: autologous CTL019 cells: CD19 CAR with 4-1BB and CD3 zeta domains. The CD19 CAR included TCR zeta plus 4-1BB costimulatory signaling. T cells for CTL019 manufacturing were collected from peripheral blood by leukapheresis. The CDR3 has 16 amino acids. From germline, CDR1 is KGHSH and CDR2 LQKENI. V was pared by 3 bases and J by 0 bases, with 13 bases between. Concerning this clone itself: The antigen remains unidentified. The read terminates 3 residues before the CDR3 end, so the remaining end is supplied by the germline J gene.

Profiled with immunoSEQ multiplex PCR; TCRdb holds only in-frame clones, not every one. The table lists around 27,000 clones, with approximately 1.8% in the top ten. The source of this sequence is a man in his 70s with chronic lymphocytic leukemia. The sequencing used CD8- CAR+ T cells sorted from cultured blood T cells, collected for CD19 CAR T cell therapy. Subset denoted: CD8-negative CAR-positive T cells from the infusion product. The V call is TRBV18, the J call TRBJ2-3, with a tentative D call TRBD1 (5 bases). The CDR3 bases that were read are TGTGCCAGCTCACCCCCGACAGCTGCTAGCACAGATACG. Its translation is CASSPPTAASTDT. The entire CDR3 protein is CASSPPTAASTDTQYF.